The clone carrying this T cell receptor beta chain was counted between two and nine times. The sample is drawn from a study of cytomegalovirus exposure and HLA in healthy donors. Vbeta (60) and Jbeta (13) primers were used in the PCR. Generated by immunoSEQ multiplex PCR, the TCRdb table keeps only in-frame clones and is missing some. The repertoire has about 130,000 clones, 75% to 80% of them found once; the top ten carry about 3.7%. This TCR was recovered from a male donor in good health and CMV-seronegative. The sample taken for sequencing was PBMCs.

CDR3 in DNA: TGTGCCAGCAGCTTAGGGGCAGGGGGCTTGTACGAGCAGTACTTC. This codes for CASSLGAGGLYEQYF. This rearrangement joins TRBV7-9 to TRBJ2-7; 8 nucleotides agree with TRBD1. This CDR3 is built from 15 residues. The junction had 6 bases not matched to a gene; V was cut back by 1 base and J by 4 bases. Per germline, CDR1 SEHNR and CDR2 FQNEAQ (reference sequence).